A selection of T cell receptor beta chains follows, all from one sample in a study of blood T cell repertoires in COVID-19. Profiled with immunoSEQ multiplex PCR; TCRdb holds only in-frame clones, not every one. The table lists 80,000 to 90,000 clones, 65% to 85% of them singletons. The sample taken for sequencing was peripheral blood. These TCRs come from a man between 65 and 85 years old with acute or convalescent COVID-19. Each CDR3 is given with its conserved first and last residue. Each record gives: D gene, clone size, V gene, CDR3 length, J gene, CDR3 protein, CDR3 DNA. D genes are given only for firm matches. The size entry is marked missing in some rows and otherwise reads once, few, many or a size class.

TRBD1	-	TRBV6-6	12	TRBJ2-3	CASSTGGDTQYF	TGTGCCAGCAGTACAGGGGGAGATACGCAGTATTTT
-	-	TRBV5-1	14	TRBJ2-7	CASSLGRNSYEQYF	TGCGCCAGCAGCTTAGGCAGGAATTCCTACGAGCAGTACTTC
-	-	TRBV7-5	14	TRBJ2-1	CVRSSGLHYNEQFF	TGTGTCAGAAGCTCGGGACTCCACTACAATGAGCAGTTCTTC
-	-	TRBV19	13	TRBJ1-5	CASSRVSTQPQHF	TGTGCCAGTAGCAGGGTCAGCACCCAGCCCCAGCATTTT
-	-	TRBV6-5	12	TRBJ2-2	CASSFLTGELFF	TGTGCCAGCAGTTTTCTCACCGGGGAGCTGTTTTTT
-	-	TRBV7-6	14	TRBJ2-3	CASSYDTSTDTQYF	TGTGCCAGCAGCTACGACACAAGCACAGATACGCAGTATTTT
TRBD1	-	TRBV3-1/TRBV3-2	16	TRBJ2-5	CASSQEFGTGEETQYF	TGTGCCAGCAGCCAAGAATTTGGGACAGGAGAAGAGACCCAGTACTTC
-	-	TRBV5-1	14	TRBJ2-1	CASSLVGSSNEQFF	TGCGCCAGCAGCTTGGTCGGTAGTTCCAATGAGCAGTTCTTC
TRBD1	few	TRBV27	13	TRBJ1-2	CASSPGTGVGYTF	TGTGCCAGCAGTCCCGGGACAGGGGTAGGCTACACCTTC
-	-	TRBV5-6	12	TRBJ1-5	CASTVGAEPQHF	TGTGCCAGCACCGTAGGGGCTGAGCCCCAGCATTTT